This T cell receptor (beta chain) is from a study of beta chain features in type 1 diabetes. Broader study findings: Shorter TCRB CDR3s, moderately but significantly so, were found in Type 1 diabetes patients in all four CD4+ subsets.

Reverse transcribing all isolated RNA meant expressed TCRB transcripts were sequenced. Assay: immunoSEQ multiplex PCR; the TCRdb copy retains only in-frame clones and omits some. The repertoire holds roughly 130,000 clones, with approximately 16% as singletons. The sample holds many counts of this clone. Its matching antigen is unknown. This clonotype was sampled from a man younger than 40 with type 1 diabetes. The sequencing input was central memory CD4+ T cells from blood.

The CDR3 DNA sequence: TGTGCCAGCAAGCAGGGCAGGGAAAAACTGTTTTTT. This sequence encodes CASKQGREKLFF. The rearrangement uses TRBV2 and TRBJ1-4, with D perhaps TRBD1 (5 bases). The ends were cut back, 7 bases at V and 8 bases at J, with 11 bases in the middle. Germline lookup yields CDR1 SNHLY and CDR2 FYNNEI. The CDR3 runs to 12 residues.